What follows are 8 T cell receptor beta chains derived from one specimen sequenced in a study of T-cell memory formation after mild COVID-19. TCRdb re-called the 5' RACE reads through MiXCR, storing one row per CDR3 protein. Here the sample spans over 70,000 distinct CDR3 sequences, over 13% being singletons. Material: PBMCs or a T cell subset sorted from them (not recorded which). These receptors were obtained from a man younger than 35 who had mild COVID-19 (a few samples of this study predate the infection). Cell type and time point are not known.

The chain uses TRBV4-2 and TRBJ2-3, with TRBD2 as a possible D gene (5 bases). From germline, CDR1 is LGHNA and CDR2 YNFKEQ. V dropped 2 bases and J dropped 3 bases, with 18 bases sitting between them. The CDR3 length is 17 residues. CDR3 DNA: TGTGCCAGCAGCCAAAAAGGACTTTCGTACGGTACAGATACGCAGTATTTT. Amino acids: CASSQKGLSYGTDTQYF.

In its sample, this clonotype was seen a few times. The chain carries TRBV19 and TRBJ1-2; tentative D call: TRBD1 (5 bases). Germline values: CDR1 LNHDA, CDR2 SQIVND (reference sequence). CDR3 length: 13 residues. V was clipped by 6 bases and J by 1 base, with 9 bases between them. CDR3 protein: CASSIQGNYGYTF. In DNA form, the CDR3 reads TGTGCCAGTAGCATCCAGGGTAACTATGGCTACACCTTC.

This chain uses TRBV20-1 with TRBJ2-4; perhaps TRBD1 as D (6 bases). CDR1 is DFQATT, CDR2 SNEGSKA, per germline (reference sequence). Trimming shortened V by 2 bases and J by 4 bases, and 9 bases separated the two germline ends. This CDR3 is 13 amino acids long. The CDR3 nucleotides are TGCAGTGCTAGAAAAACAGGGAAAAACATTCAGTACTTC. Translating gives CSARKTGKNIQYF.

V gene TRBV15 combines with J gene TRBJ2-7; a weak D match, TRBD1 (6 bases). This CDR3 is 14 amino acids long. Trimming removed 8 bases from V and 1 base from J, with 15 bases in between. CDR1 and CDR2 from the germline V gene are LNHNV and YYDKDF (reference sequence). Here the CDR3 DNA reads TGTGCCACCGCACGAGGTCAGGGGTCCTACGAGCAGTACGTC. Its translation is CATARGQGSYEQYV.

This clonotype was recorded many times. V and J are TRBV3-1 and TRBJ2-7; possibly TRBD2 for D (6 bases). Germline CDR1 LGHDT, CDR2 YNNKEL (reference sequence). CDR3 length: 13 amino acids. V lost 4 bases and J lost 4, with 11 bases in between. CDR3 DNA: TGTGCCAGCAGCCTTGGGGGGAGGTACGAGCAGTACTTC. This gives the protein CASSLGGRYEQYF.

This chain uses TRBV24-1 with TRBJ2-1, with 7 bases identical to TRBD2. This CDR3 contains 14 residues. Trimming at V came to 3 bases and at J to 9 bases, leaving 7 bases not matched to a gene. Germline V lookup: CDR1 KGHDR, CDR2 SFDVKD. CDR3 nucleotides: TGTGCCACCAGTGATGGTATCAGGGAGGGTGAGCAGTTCTTC. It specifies CATSDGIREGEQFF.

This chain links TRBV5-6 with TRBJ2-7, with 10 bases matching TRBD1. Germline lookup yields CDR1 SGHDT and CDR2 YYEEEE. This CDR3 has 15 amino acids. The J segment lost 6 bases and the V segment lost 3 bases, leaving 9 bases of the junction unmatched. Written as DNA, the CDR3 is TGTGCCAGCAGCTACACCGGGACAGGGGTAGTCGAGCAGTACTTC. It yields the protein CASSYTGTGVVEQYF. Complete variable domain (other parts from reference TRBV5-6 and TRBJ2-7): DAGVTQSPTHLIKTRGQQVTLRCSPKSGHDTVSWYQQALGQGPQFIFQYYEEEERQRGNFPDRFSGHQFPNYSSELNVNALLLGDSALYLCASSYTGTGVVEQYFGPGTRLTVT.

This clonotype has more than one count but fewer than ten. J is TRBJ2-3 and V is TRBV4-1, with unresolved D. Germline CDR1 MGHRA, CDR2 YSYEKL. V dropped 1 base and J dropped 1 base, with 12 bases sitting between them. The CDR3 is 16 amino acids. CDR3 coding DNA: TGCGCCAGCAGCCAAGTCGACCCGATGGGCACAGATACGCAGTATTTT. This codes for CASSQVDPMGTDTQYF.